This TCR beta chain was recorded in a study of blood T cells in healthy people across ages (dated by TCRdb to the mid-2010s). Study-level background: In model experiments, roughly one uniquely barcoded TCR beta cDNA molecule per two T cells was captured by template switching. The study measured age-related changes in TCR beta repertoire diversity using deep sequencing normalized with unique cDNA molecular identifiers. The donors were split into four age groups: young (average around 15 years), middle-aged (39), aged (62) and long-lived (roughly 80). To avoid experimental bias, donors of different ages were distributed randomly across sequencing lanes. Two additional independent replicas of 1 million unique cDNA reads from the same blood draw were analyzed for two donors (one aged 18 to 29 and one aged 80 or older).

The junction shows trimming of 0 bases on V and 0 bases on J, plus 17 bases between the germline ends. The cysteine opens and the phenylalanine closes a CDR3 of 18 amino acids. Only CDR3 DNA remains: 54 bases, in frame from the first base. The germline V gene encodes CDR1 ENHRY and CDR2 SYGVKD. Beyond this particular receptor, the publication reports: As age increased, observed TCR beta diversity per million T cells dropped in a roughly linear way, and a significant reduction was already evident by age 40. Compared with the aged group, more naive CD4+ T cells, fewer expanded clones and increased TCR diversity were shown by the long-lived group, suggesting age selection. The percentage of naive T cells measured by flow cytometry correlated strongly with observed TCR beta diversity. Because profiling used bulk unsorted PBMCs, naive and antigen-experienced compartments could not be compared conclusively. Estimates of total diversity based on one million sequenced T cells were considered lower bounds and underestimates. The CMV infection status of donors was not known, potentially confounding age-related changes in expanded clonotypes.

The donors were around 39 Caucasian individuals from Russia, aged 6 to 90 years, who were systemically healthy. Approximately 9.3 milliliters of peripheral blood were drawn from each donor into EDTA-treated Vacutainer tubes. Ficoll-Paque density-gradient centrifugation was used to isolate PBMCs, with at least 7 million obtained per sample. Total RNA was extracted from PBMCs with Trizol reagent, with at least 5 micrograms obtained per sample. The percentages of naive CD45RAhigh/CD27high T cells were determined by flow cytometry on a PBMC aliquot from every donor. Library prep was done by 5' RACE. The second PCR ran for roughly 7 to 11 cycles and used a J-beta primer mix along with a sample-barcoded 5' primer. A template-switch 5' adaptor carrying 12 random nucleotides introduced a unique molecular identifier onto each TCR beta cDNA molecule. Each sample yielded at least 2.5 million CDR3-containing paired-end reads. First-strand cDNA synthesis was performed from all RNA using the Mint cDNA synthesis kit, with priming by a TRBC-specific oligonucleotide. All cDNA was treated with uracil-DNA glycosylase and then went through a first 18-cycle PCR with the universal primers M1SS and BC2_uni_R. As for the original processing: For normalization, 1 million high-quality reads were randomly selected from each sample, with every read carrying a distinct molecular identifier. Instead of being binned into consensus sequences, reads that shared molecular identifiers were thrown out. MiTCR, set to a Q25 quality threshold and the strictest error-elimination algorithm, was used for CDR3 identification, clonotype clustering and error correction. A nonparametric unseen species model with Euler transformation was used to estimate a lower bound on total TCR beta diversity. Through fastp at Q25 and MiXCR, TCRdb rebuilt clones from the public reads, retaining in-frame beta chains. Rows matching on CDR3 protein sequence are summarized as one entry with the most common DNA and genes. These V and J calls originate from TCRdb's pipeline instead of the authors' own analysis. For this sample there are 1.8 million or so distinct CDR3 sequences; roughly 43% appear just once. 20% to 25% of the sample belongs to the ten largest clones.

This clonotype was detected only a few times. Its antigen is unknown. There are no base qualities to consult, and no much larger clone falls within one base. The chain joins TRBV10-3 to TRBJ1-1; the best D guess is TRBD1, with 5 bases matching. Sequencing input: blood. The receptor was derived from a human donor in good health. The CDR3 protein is CAISESKGWTGVNTEAFF. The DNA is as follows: TGTGCCATCAGTGAGTCGAAGGGGTGGACGGGAGTGAACACTGAAGCTTTCTTT.